This TCR beta chain appears in the sequencing data of a study of CD8 T cells in Susac syndrome (dated by TCRdb to between 2017 and 2020). With regard to the full study: The study used repertoire sequencing to test whether antigen drove CD8+ T cell activation and differentiation in Susac syndrome. The study compared CD8+ T cell repertoire clonality among 12 healthy donors, around 14 Susac syndrome patients and approximately 16 multiple sclerosis patients. What the research found in general, with its limitations: The number of individuals in the TCR sequencing and HLA analysis was acknowledged as relatively small.

On this clonotype: What this receptor recognizes is not known. Base qualities are not at hand, and no much larger clone is one base apart.

RNA was extracted using the RNeasy kit, and roughly 0.5 to 1 microgram was reverse transcribed with random hexamers. The immunoSEQ multiplex PCR assay, covering 54 Vbeta and 13 Jbeta segments, was used to amplify TCR beta CDR3 regions. PCR amplification bias was corrected by using a synthetic template baseline for primer optimization and computational correction. Turning to the authors' computational methods: Reads were assigned to V, D and J genes according to IMGT and analyzed in immunoSEQ Analyzer, with only productive sequences retained. Clonality was computed as one minus Shannon entropy normalized by log2 of the number of productive unique sequences. For each patient and control, public and private clones were evaluated among the 100 most prevalent clones. Susac-specific clones were defined as absent from healthy and MS cohorts, approximately 1,000 published viral clones and other ImmuneACCESS disease sequences. The raw public data were reprocessed by TCRdb itself: fastp quality trimming at Q25, MiXCR clonotype calling, in-frame beta chains only. All rows with the same CDR3 protein become a single entry with the most common DNA and genes. These V and J calls originate from TCRdb's pipeline instead of the authors' own analysis. The sample data list fewer than 35,000 distinct CDR3 sequences, and 94% of these were observed just once. The biggest ten clones account for roughly 0.27% of the sample.

Peripheral blood CD8+ and CD4+ T cells from healthy donors, Susac syndrome patients and multiple sclerosis patients were profiled by high-throughput TCR beta sequencing. The healthy donors served as controls matched for age and sex. Bulk CD8+ and CD4+ T cells were purified magnetically by negative isolation, whereas CD8+ TEMRA cells were enriched by FACS. Blood was drawn into EDTA tubes, processed within 24 hours, and PBMCs were isolated by density gradient centrifugation. PBMCs intended for TCR sequencing were cryopreserved in liquid nitrogen and thawed later in a water bath at 37 degrees C. The sorted or isolated CD4+, CD8+ and CD8+ TEMRA cells had a purity of 90% or higher. The sequence came from a human donor in good health. Sample: CD8+ T cells from PBMCs.

The sequence in DNA is TGCGCCAGCAGCCAAGATTGGAGAGGGAGCGGCTACACCTTC. Protein translation: CASSQDWRGSGYTF. Recombination linked TRBV4-3 to TRBJ1-2, with no confident D gene call. CDR1 and CDR2 (LGHNA, YSLEER) derive from the germline V gene. Including the terminal cysteine and phenylalanine, the CDR3 comprises 14 residues. Only CDR3 DNA remains: 42 bases, in frame from the first base. V loses 0 bases of germline sequence and J loses 8 bases, and the interval between the two ends is 13 bases.